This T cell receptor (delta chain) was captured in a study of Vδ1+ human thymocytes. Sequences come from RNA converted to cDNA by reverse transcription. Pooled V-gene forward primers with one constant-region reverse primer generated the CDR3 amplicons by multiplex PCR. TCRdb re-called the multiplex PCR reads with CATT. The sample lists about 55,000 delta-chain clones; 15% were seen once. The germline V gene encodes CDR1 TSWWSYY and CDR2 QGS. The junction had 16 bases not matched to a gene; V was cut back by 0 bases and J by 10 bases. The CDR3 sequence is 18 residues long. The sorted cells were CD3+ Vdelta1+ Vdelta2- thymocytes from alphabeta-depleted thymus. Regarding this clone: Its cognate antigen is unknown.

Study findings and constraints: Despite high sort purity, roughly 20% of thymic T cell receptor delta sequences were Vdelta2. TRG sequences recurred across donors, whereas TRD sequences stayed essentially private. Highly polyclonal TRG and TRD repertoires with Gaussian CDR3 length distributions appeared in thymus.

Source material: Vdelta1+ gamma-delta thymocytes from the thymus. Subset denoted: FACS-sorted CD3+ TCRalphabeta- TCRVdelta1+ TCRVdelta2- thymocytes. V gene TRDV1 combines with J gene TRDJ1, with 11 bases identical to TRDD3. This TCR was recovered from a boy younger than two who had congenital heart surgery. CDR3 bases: TGTGCTCTTGGGGAACTTCCTTCCTACGGGTACTGGGGGATAGGACTCATCTTT. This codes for CALGELPSYGYWGIGLIF.